Listed below are T cell receptor beta chains from one sample, sequenced in a study of vaccination and CD4 T cells after COVID-19. Each CDR3 protein gets one entry after TCRdb re-called the PCR reads with MiXCR. Among about 12,000 distinct CDR3 sequences listed, about 40% were seen once. The antigens of these receptors remain unknown. Sequenced: CD4+ T cells from blood, cultured in vitro. The receptor set was obtained from a human donor who had recovered from COVID-19. The CDR3 runs from the conserved cysteine through the conserved F or W. A D gene is named only where the DNA matches it firmly.

v_call: TRBV19
j_call: TRBJ1-5
d_call: -
cdr3_aa: CAVSRDSNQPQHF

v_call: TRBV24-1
j_call: TRBJ2-2
d_call: -
cdr3_aa: CATSDFPGRMDGELFF

v_call: TRBV20-1
j_call: TRBJ1-3
d_call: -
cdr3_aa: CSAANPSSGNTIYF

v_call: TRBV6-1
j_call: TRBJ2-3
d_call: TRBD2
cdr3_aa: CASSEGLAADTQYF

v_call: TRBV5-1
j_call: TRBJ1-1
d_call: -
cdr3_aa: CASSLLGGPGTEAFF

v_call: TRBV6-1
j_call: TRBJ2-1
d_call: -
cdr3_aa: CASSPASNNEQFF

v_call: TRBV2
j_call: TRBJ1-5
d_call: -
cdr3_aa: CASRGQSNQPQHF

v_call: TRBV20-1
j_call: TRBJ1-1
d_call: TRBD1
cdr3_aa: CSARNGQVGTEAFF

v_call: TRBV30
j_call: TRBJ1-2
d_call: TRBD1
cdr3_aa: CAWSQTTGTGGHGYTF

v_call: TRBV7-8
j_call: TRBJ1-5
d_call: -
cdr3_aa: CASSLVPNQPQHF